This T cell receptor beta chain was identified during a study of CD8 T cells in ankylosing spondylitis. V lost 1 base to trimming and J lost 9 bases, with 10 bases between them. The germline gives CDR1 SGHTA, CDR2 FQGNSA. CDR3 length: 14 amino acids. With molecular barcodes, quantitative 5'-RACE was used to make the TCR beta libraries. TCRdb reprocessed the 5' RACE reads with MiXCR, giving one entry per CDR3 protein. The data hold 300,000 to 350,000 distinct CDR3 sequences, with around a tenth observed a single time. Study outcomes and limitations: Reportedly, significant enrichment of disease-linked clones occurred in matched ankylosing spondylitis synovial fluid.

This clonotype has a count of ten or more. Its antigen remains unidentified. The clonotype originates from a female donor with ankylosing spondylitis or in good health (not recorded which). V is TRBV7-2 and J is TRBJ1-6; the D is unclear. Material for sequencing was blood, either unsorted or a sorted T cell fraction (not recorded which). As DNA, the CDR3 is TGTGCCAGCAGCTTAGGGAGTGCGGCTTCACCCCTCCACTTT. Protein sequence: CASSLGSAASPLHF.